These 14 T cell receptor beta chains were all obtained from the same sample, sequenced in a study of T cells in Graves' hyperthyroidism and ophthalmopathy. RNA transcripts yielded amplified TCR beta CDR3 regions. RT-PCR in the first round (using the HTBI primer set) targeted the TCR CDR3. TCRdb called the multiplex PCR reads again in MiXCR, with one record for every CDR3 protein. Of roughly 840,000 distinct CDR3 sequences in the sample, around 39% were seen once. Sequences were obtained from blood. The receptor set was obtained from a young man with Graves' hyperthyroidism.

In this sample, this clonotype turned up many times. CDR3 in DNA: TGTGCCAGCAGCTTGGGTAGGGCGGGAGCAGCGTACGAGCAGTACTTC. Its protein product is CASSLGRAGAAYEQYF. The V gene is TRBV7-2, the J gene TRBJ2-7; 7 positions match TRBD2. This CDR3 is 16 amino acids long. Per the germline V gene, CDR1 is SGHTA and CDR2 is FQGNSA. With 3 bases clipped from V and 4 bases from J, the junction kept 12 bases outside the gene matches.

In its sample, this clonotype was seen once. The chain employs TRBV10-3 and TRBJ2-7; possibly TRBD1 or TRBD2 for D (5 bases each). Germline V lookup: CDR1 ENHRY, CDR2 SYGVKD. V was shortened by 5 bases and J by 0 bases, with 8 bases between the two germline ends. This CDR3 contains 13 residues. Here the CDR3 reads CAISLGRSYEQYF. The CDR3 region has the DNA TGTGCCATCAGTTTGGGACGCTCCTACGAGCAGTACTTC.

Details on this clonotype: Its ends do not fully match the called genes, so a read error is possible. The rearrangement uses TRBV20-1 and TRBJ1-3; D perhaps matches TRBD1 (5 bases). The CDR3 contains 14 residues. Germline assignment: CDR1 DFQATT and CDR2 SNEGSKA (reference sequence). The CDR3 is CSARGQGSGDTIYF. CDR3 coding DNA: TGCAGTGCTAGAGGGCAGGGTTCTGGAGACACCATATATTTT.

A single count supports this clonotype. This chain uses TRBV6-1 with TRBJ1-4; D gene ambiguous. The germline CDR1 and CDR2 sequences are MNHNS and SASEGT. The V and J ends lost 5 bases and 3 bases respectively, with 16 bases between them. CDR3 length: 16 residues. This chain's CDR3 is CASSQRAATANEKLFF. The CDR3 DNA follows: TGTGCCAGCAGTCAGCGGGCAGCAACGGCTAATGAAAAACTGTTTTTT.

This chain connects TRBV29-1 to TRBJ2-7, with D possibly being TRBD2 (5 bases). This CDR3 spans 9 amino acids. The germline V gene has CDR1 SQVTM and CDR2 ANQGSEA. V dropped 6 bases and J dropped 5 bases, with 5 bases sitting between them. CDR3 nucleotide sequence: TGCAGCGTCGGGAACGAGCAGTACTTC. Translation gives CSVGNEQYF.

The chain combines TRBV25-1 with TRBJ1-2; 8 bases match TRBD1. Per the germline V gene, CDR1 is MGHDK and CDR2 is SYGVNS. The CDR3 is made up of 14 amino acids. V shed 3 bases, J shed 8 bases, and the junction held 8 bases outside the gene matches. The CDR3 reads CASSEGDRFDGYTF. Here the CDR3 DNA reads TGTGCCAGCAGTGAGGGGGACAGGTTCGACGGCTACACCTTC.

This clonotype has a count of ten or more. The rearrangement uses TRBV15 and TRBJ2-5; 12 bases are shared with TRBD2. There are 16 residues in the CDR3. Germline values: CDR1 LNHNV, CDR2 YYDKDF (reference sequence). J lost 2 bases, V lost 6 bases, and 7 bases had no gene match. CDR3 loop: CATSPALAGGQETQYF. Here the CDR3 DNA reads TGTGCCACCAGTCCCGCTCTAGCGGGGGGGCAAGAGACCCAGTACTTC.

Many counts were recorded for this clonotype. This chain connects TRBV28 to TRBJ1-6; maybe TRBD1 (6 bases). The CDR3 covers 15 residues. The germline gives CDR1 MDHEN, CDR2 SYDVKM. Trimming shortened V by 3 bases and J by 9 bases, and 15 bases separated the two germline ends. The CDR3: CASSFTGGLTSPLHF. The CDR3 nucleotides read TGTGCCAGCAGTTTTACTGGGGGGCTTACTTCACCCCTCCACTTT.

This clonotype was seen a handful of times. The chain is built from TRBV7-3 and TRBJ2-2; a possible D gene is TRBD2 (6 bases). The CDR3 consists of 15 residues. V dropped 11 bases and J dropped 5 bases, with 21 bases sitting between them. Germline values: CDR1 SGHTA, CDR2 FQGTGA. The CDR3 loop is CAGITGERLTGELFF. As DNA, the CDR3 is TGTGCCGGAATTACGGGGGAGCGGTTAACCGGGGAGCTGTTTTTT.

This clonotype came up a few times. The chain employs TRBV19 and TRBJ1-4, with D tentatively TRBD1 (5 bases). CDR1 LNHDA and CDR2 SQIVND come from the germline V gene (reference sequence). With 7 bases removed from V and 5 bases from J, the gap between germline ends came to 14 bases. CDR3 length equals 14 residues. CDR3 DNA: TGTGCCAGTACCCGGCGGGGCTCCAATGAAAAACTGTTTTTT. It yields the protein CASTRRGSNEKLFF.

A note on this clonotype: A much larger clone differs by one base, so this may be a read error. This chain uses TRBV19 with TRBJ2-7; unclear D gene. Germline V gene data show CDR1 as LNHDA and CDR2 as SQIVND (reference sequence). Trimming shortened V by 5 bases and J by 9 bases, and 20 bases separated the two germline ends. The CDR3 loop spans 14 amino acids. The CDR3 region has the DNA TGTGCCAGTAGTCGAACCGGCTCCCCTGACGGGCAGTACTTC. Encoded protein: CASSRTGSPDGQYF.

The table lists this clonotype with many counts. The chain recombines TRBV15 with TRBJ1-6; TRBD1 is a possible D gene (6 bases). Trimming left V 3 bases short and J 0 bases short, with 9 bases between. The V gene's germline CDR1 is LNHNV and CDR2 YYDKDF (reference sequence). The CDR3 has 16 amino acids. The CDR3 is CATSRGASSYNSPLHF. The CDR3 DNA sequence: TGTGCCACCAGCAGGGGGGCGAGCTCCTATAATTCACCCCTCCACTTT.

There are a few counts of this clonotype. The rearrangement uses TRBV6-5 and TRBJ2-7; D not certain. Germline CDR1 MNHEY, CDR2 SVGAGI. The length of the CDR3 is 13 residues. With 4 bases removed from V and 6 bases from J, the gap between germline ends came to 13 bases. The CDR3 DNA is TGTGCCAGCAGTTTTGGCCTCCGGACCGAGCAGTACTTC. As protein: CASSFGLRTEQYF.

This clonotype came up a few times. V gene TRBV7-2 combines with J gene TRBJ2-5, with 7 bases that match TRBD2. V lost 1 base and J lost 3; bases outside the gene matches: 14. The CDR3 has 18 amino acids. Germline assignment: CDR1 SGHTA and CDR2 FQGNSA. The CDR3 nucleotides read TGTGCCAGCAGCTTAGTTTCGGCTGGCGGGGGTAGAGAAGAGACCCAGTACTTC. This translates into CASSLVSAGGGREETQYF.